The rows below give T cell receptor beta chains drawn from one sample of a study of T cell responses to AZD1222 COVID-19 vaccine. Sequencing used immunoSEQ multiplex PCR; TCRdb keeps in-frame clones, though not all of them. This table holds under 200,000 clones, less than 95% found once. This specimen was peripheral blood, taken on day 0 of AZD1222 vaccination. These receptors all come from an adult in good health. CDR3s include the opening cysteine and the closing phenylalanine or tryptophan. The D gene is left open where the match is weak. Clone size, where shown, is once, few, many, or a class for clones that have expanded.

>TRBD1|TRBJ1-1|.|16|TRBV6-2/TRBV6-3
TGTGCCAGCAGTTACCTACAGGGGCAGAGTGGACTCGAAGCTTTCTTT
CASSYLQGQSGLEAFF
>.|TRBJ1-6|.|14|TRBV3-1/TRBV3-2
TGTGCCAGCAGCAATATGCCCGATAATTCACCCCTCCACTTT
CASSNMPDNSPLHF
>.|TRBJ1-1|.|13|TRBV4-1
TGCGCCAGCAGCCAAGTCCCGAACACTGAAGCTTTCTTT
CASSQVPNTEAFF
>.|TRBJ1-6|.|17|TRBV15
TGTGCCACCAGCAGAGATGCGTACGGTTCGAGCATTTCACCCCTCCACTTT
CATSRDAYGSSISPLHF
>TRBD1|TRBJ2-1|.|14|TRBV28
TGTGCCAGCAGGACCGGGACAGGGGGCGTGGGGCAGTTCTTC
CASRTGTGGVGQFF
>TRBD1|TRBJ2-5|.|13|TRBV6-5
TGTGCCAGCAGCCGACAGGGCGGAGGGACCCAGTACTTC
CASSRQGGGTQYF
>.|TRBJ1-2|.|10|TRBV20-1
TGCAGTGCTGCAGACTATGGCTACACCTTC
CSAADYGYTF
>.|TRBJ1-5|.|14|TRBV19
TGTGCCAGTAGACCGCCGCCTAATGATCAGCCCCAGCATTTT
CASRPPPNDQPQHF
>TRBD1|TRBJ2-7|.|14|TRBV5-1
TGCGCCAGCAGCTTGGAGGGGGCAGGGCCCGAGCAGTACTTC
CASSLEGAGPEQYF
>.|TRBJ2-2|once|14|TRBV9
TGTGCCAGCAGCTTCCCGTCAAACACCGGGGAGCTGTTTTTT
CASSFPSNTGELFF
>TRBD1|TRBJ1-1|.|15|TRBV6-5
TGTGCCAGCAGTCCCCGGGACAGGGGGAACACTGAAGCTTTCTTT
CASSPRDRGNTEAFF
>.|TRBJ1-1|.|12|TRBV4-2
TGTGCCAGCAGTAGTCCCAGGGGACAAGCTTTCTTT
CASSSPRGQAFF
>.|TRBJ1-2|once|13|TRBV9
TGTGCCAGCAGCGTAGTGACAGAATATGGCTACACCTTC
CASSVVTEYGYTF
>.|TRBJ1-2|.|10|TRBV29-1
TGCAGCGTGGGCCCCGGGGGCTACACCTTC
CSVGPGGYTF
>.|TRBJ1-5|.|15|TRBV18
TGTGCCAGCTCACCGGAGACGGGCGACAATCAGCCCCAGCATTTT
CASSPETGDNQPQHF
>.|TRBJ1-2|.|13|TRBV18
TGTGCCAGCTCACCCGGAGGGGACTATGGCTACACCTTC
CASSPGGDYGYTF
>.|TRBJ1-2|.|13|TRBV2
TGTGCCAGCAGTGTAAGGACCGCTCCTGGCTACACCTTC
CASSVRTAPGYTF
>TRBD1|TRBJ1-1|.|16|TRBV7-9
TGTGCCAGCAGCTTAGCCGGGACAGGTTTGAACACTGAAGCTTTCTTT
CASSLAGTGLNTEAFF
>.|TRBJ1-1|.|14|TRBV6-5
TGTGCCAGCACCCCAACGGGTAGGGACACTGAAGCTTTCTTT
CASTPTGRDTEAFF
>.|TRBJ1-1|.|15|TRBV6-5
TGTGCCAGCAGACCAGCGACCCGCACGGACACTGAAGCTTTCTTT
CASRPATRTDTEAFF
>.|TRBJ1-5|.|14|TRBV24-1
TGTGCCACCAGTGGTGTGGGTAGCAATCAGCCCCAGCATTTT
CATSGVGSNQPQHF